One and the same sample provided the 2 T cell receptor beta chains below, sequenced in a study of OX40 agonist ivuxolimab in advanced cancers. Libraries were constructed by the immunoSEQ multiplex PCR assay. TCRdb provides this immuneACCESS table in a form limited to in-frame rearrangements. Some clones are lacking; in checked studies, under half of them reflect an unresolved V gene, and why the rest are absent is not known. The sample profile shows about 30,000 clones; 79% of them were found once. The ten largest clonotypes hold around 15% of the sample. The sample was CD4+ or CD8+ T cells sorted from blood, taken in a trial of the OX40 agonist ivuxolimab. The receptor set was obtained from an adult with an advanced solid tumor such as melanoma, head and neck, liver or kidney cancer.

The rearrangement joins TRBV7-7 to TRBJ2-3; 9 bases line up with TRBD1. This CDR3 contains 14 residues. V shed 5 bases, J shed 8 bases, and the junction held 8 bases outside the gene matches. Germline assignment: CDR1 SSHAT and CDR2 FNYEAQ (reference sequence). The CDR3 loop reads CASSPGTGLGTQYF. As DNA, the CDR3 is TGTGCCAGCAGCCCCGGGACAGGGTTGGGTACGCAGTATTTT.

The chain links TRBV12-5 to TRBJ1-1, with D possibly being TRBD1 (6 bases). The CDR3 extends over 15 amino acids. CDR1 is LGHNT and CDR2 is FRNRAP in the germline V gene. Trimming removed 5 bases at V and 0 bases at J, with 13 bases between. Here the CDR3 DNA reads TGTGCTAGTGGTCCCCCGCGGGGGCTGAACACTGAAGCTTTCTTT. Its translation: CASGPPRGLNTEAFF.